This T cell receptor beta chain was sequenced for a study of OX40 agonist ivuxolimab in advanced cancers. At the level of the study: Dose-escalation subjects each had hepatocellular carcinoma, melanoma, renal cell or head and neck cancer. Study results and limitations: In a subset of nonresponders, normalized T-cell clonal expansion was also low. The study observed clonal expansion of CD4+ and CD8+ blood T cells by week 6 at 0.1 to 3.0 mg/kg.

As to this clone: Its antigen is as yet unknown. The same CDR3 can be traced to other DNA sequences in this sample.

Patients were ruled out by autoimmune disease history or systemic immunosuppression. The method was immunoSEQ multiplex PCR; TCRdb's version includes in-frame clones alone and lacks a portion of them. The top ten clones hold roughly 0.89% of a sample with under 80,000 clones, 70% to 90% of them seen once. V was clipped by 3 bases and J by 3 bases; unmatched bases: 0. Germline-derived CDR1 and CDR2 are KGHSH and LQKENI. CDR3 length: 13 amino acids. This receptor was taken from an adult with an advanced solid tumor such as melanoma, head and neck, liver or kidney cancer. The rearrangement links TRBV18 to TRBJ1-2; TRBD1 matches 8 bases. Sequencing was performed on CD4+ or CD8+ T cells sorted from blood, taken in a trial of the OX40 agonist ivuxolimab. CDR3: CASSPDRDYGYTF. The CDR3 DNA follows: TGTGCCAGCTCACCGGACAGGGACTATGGCTACACCTTC. The variable domain in full, with the rest retrieved from reference TRBV18 and TRBJ1-2, is NAGVMQNPRHLVRRRGQEARLRCSPMKGHSHVYWYRQLPEEGLKFMVYLQKENIIDESGMPKERFSAEFPKEGPSILRIQQVVRGDSAAYFCASSPDRDYGYTFGSGTRLTVV.